One and the same sample provided the 30 T cell receptor beta chains below, sequenced in a study of cytomegalovirus exposure and HLA in healthy donors. This PCR relied on a set of 60 Vbeta primers and 13 Jbeta primers. Clones were read by immunoSEQ multiplex PCR, and TCRdb kept only the in-frame ones, dropping some. Found here are roughly 120,000 clones; the top ten clones hold 3.6%. Specimen: PBMCs. Source of these receptors: a man younger than 30 in good health and CMV-seronegative.

The chain has TRBV25-1 and TRBJ1-2; 7 positions match TRBD1. The CDR3 sequence is 14 residues long. Germline loops: CDR1 MGHDK, CDR2 SYGVNS. The junction had 5 bases not matched to a gene; V was cut back by 5 bases and J by 2 bases. This CDR3 reads CASSPWDSNYGYTF. The CDR3 coding sequence is TGTGCCAGCAGTCCATGGGACAGCAACTATGGCTACACCTTC.

The chain is built from TRBV28 and TRBJ2-1; a weak D match, TRBD2 (6 bases). CDR1 and CDR2 from the germline V gene are MDHEN and SYDVKM. V dropped 9 bases and J dropped 2 bases, with 14 bases sitting between them. The CDR3 has 14 amino acids. CDR3 bases: TGTGCCAGTAAGGTAGGAGGGGCCTACAATGAGCAGTTCTTC. Amino acid sequence: CASKVGGAYNEQFF.

The CDR3 DNA reads as TGTGCCAGCAGTCCCCCGGGGACAGGGGGTTCTGAAGCTTTCTTT. Protein: CASSPPGTGGSEAFF. This rearrangement joins TRBV6-6 to TRBJ1-1, with 11 bases fitting TRBD1. J gave up 6 bases and V 5 bases, and 8 bases lay outside the gene matches. The germline V gene encodes CDR1 MNHNY and CDR2 SVGAGI (reference sequence). The CDR3 runs to 15 residues.

The chain combines TRBV5-1 with TRBJ1-1, with 7 nucleotides matching TRBD1. There are 16 residues in the CDR3. J gave up 0 bases and V 3 bases, and 8 bases lay outside the gene matches. Germline values: CDR1 SGHRS, CDR2 YFSETQ. This CDR3 is CASSSQGNAVNTEAFF. The CDR3 DNA reads as TGCGCCAGCAGCTCACAGGGGAATGCTGTGAACACTGAAGCTTTCTTT.

The V call is TRBV28, the J call TRBJ2-2; 10 nucleotides align to TRBD1. The CDR3 totals 15 residues. Germline lookup yields CDR1 MDHEN and CDR2 SYDVKM. Unmatched junction bases numbered 6, after V lost 5 bases and J lost 6 bases. The DNA of the CDR3 is TGTGCCAGCAGTCCACCGGGACAGGGGCCCGGGGAGCTGTTTTTT. Translated, it gives CASSPPGQGPGELFF.

The chain links TRBV27 to TRBJ1-1, with a possible D match to TRBD1 (5 bases). Trimming pared 4 bases from V and 5 bases from J, leaving 8 bases between. Germline values: CDR1 MNHEY, CDR2 SMNVEV (reference sequence). This CDR3 is built from 12 residues. The CDR3 nucleotides are TGTGCCAGCAGTTGGGGCTTGACTGAAGCTTTCTTT. Translated, it gives CASSWGLTEAFF.

The gene calls are TRBV29-1 and TRBJ1-1, with D perhaps matching TRBD1 (6 bases). In germline, CDR1 is SQVTM, CDR2 ANQGSEA. This CDR3 region has 16 residues. The V and J ends lost 7 bases and 2 bases respectively, with 23 bases between them. Here the CDR3 reads CSARGGKNRVNTEAFF. The CDR3 DNA follows: TGCAGCGCTCGAGGGGGAAAAAACAGGGTTAACACTGAAGCTTTCTTT.

The chain has TRBV11-2 and TRBJ2-3; possible D gene TRBD1, 6 bases. The CDR3 loop spans 15 amino acids. Trimming cost V 0 bases and J 6 bases, with 13 bases left between them. The germline gives CDR1 SGHAT, CDR2 FQNNGV. The CDR3 protein is CASSLEGAAGDTQYF. CDR3 bases: TGTGCCAGCAGCTTAGAGGGGGCGGCTGGCGATACGCAGTATTTT. Full variable domain (rest looked up from reference TRBV11-2 and TRBJ2-3): EAGVAQSPRYKIIEKRQSVAFWCNPISGHATLYWYQQILGQGPKLLIQFQNNGVVDDSQLPKDRFSAERLKGVDSTLKIQPAKLEDSAVYLCASSLEGAAGDTQYFGPGTRLTVL.

The chain combines TRBV6-4 with TRBJ2-2; D unclear. V lost 3 bases to trimming and J lost 3 bases, with 8 bases between them. CDR1 and CDR2 from the germline V gene are MRHNA and SNTAGT. The CDR3 is made up of 14 amino acids. As DNA, the CDR3 is TGTGCCAGCAGTGATTTATCAGACACCGGGGAGCTGTTTTTT. Protein product: CASSDLSDTGELFF.

This chain uses TRBV18 with TRBJ1-1; D gene uncertain. Germline V gene lookup returns CDR1 KGHSH and CDR2 LQKENI. Trimming took off 5 bases at V and 7 bases at J, with 14 bases between the two ends. The CDR3 is 13 amino acids. CDR3 residues: CASSARKEVEAFF. In DNA form, the CDR3 reads TGTGCCAGCTCAGCAAGGAAAGAGGTTGAAGCTTTCTTT.

The chain links TRBV27 to TRBJ1-1; 7 positions agree with TRBD1. CDR3 length equals 13 residues. Germline-derived CDR1 and CDR2 are MNHEY and SMNVEV (reference sequence). V lost 5 bases and J lost 10; bases outside the gene matches: 10. This chain's CDR3 is CASSTFRTGAAFF. CDR3 nucleotides: TGTGCCAGCAGTACTTTTCGGACAGGAGCAGCTTTCTTT.

The chain couples TRBV28 to TRBJ1-5; possibly TRBD1 for D (5 bases). This CDR3 contains 13 residues. The V end was cut by 6 bases, the J end by 6 bases, with 12 bases between. Germline V CDR1 and CDR2: MDHEN, SYDVKM. DNA for the CDR3: TGTGCCAGCAGCCAGCAGGGCGGTCAGCCCCAGCATTTT. Its translation is CASSQQGGQPQHF. The whole variable domain, filled in from reference TRBV28 and TRBJ1-5, reads DVKVTQSSRYLVKRTGEKVFLECVQDMDHENMFWYRQDPGLGLRLIYFSYDVKMKEKGDIPEGYSVSREKKERFSLILESASTNQTSMYLCASSQQGGQPQHFGDGTRLSIL.

The chain recombines TRBV28 with TRBJ2-5; D ambiguous. Trimming stripped 1 base from V and 9 bases from J, with 9 bases between. Germline V gene lookup returns CDR1 MDHEN and CDR2 SYDVKM. This CDR3 has 12 amino acids. This CDR3 is CASSLSLYAQYF. The CDR3 nucleotides are TGTGCCAGCAGTTTATCTCTATATGCCCAGTACTTC.

This chain joins TRBV25-1 and TRBJ1-2; TRBD1 matches 9 bases. The CDR3 covers 13 residues. With V trimmed by 4 bases and J by 5 bases, 2 bases remained unmatched. In germline, CDR1 is MGHDK, CDR2 SYGVNS. CDR3 DNA sequence: TGTGCCAGCAGTGGGACAGGGGAGTATGGCTACACCTTC. Translating it yields CASSGTGEYGYTF.

The chain carries TRBV28 and TRBJ2-7; tentatively, D is TRBD1 (6 bases). V was trimmed by 6 bases and J by 9 bases, leaving 24 bases between them. Germline CDR1 MDHEN, CDR2 SYDVKM. The CDR3 runs 15 residues. The CDR3 spells CASSWGPIGGRPQYF. In DNA, the CDR3 is TGTGCCAGCAGCTGGGGACCCATAGGGGGACGACCGCAGTACTTC. Based on the CDR3 plus reference TRBV28 and TRBJ2-7, the full variable domain is DVKVTQSSRYLVKRTGEKVFLECVQDMDHENMFWYRQDPGLGLRLIYFSYDVKMKEKGDIPEGYSVSREKKERFSLILESASTNQTSMYLCASSWGPIGGRPQYFGPGTRLTVT.

The V gene is TRBV27, the J gene TRBJ2-7; TRBD1 is a possible D gene (6 bases). With 6 bases removed from V and 6 bases from J, the gap between germline ends came to 21 bases. The CDR3 is 15 amino acids. Germline CDR1 is MNHEY and CDR2 is SMNVEV (reference sequence). The CDR3 DNA follows: TGTGCCAGCAGCCCCATTATGGGGGCTGCCGTCGAGCAGTACTTC. This sequence encodes CASSPIMGAAVEQYF.

This chain joins TRBV1 and TRBJ1-6. TRBV1 is a listed pseudogene. The CDR3 is made up of 16 amino acids. The CDR3 DNA sequence: TGCACCAGCAGCCAAGAAGTCGGGTGGCCAAATTCACCCCTCCACTTT. Protein sequence: CTSSQEVGWPNSPLHF.

The genes are TRBV27 and TRBJ2-5; 7 bases align to TRBD2. The trim removed 2 bases at V and 3 bases at J, leaving 12 bases unmatched. Germline CDR1 is MNHEY and CDR2 is SMNVEV (reference sequence). The CDR3 runs 17 residues. CDR3 loop: CASSLASSLGGKETQYF. In DNA form, the CDR3 reads TGTGCCAGCAGTTTAGCGAGTAGTTTGGGGGGGAAAGAGACCCAGTACTTC.

This rearrangement joins TRBV27 to TRBJ1-1, with D unclear. CDR3 size: 11 residues. V lost 2 bases to trimming and J lost 7 bases, with 5 bases between them. Germline values: CDR1 MNHEY, CDR2 SMNVEV (reference sequence). CDR3 region: CASSLGREAFF. In DNA form, the CDR3 reads TGTGCCAGCAGTTTAGGGCGTGAAGCTTTCTTT.

With regard to this clone: This CDR3 is also generated by other DNA sequences in the sample. The chain combines TRBV30 with TRBJ2-1; 8 bases are a match to TRBD2. Germline-derived CDR1 and CDR2 are GTSNPN and SVGIG (reference sequence). This CDR3 contains 15 residues. V shed 5 bases and J 5 bases; nucleotides not matched to a gene: 11. CDR3 DNA: TGTGCCTGGGGGGACGGGACTAGTAGGAACAATGAGCAGTTCTTC. It encodes CAWGDGTSRNNEQFF. Complete variable domain (other parts from reference TRBV30 and TRBJ2-1): SQTIHQWPATLVQPVGSPLSLECTVEGTSNPNLYWYRQAAGRGLQLLFYSVGIGQISSEVPQNLSASRPQDRQFILSSKKLLLSDSGFYLCAWGDGTSRNNEQFFGPGTRLTVL.

Details on this clone: Other DNA sequences in the sample encode the same CDR3. The gene calls are TRBV6-1 and TRBJ2-3; the match to TRBD2 covers 10 bases. Germline loops: CDR1 MNHNS, CDR2 SASEGT. V trimming: 5 bases; J trimming: 0 bases; junction bases outside the gene matches: 2. The CDR3 totals 15 residues. DNA of the CDR3: TGTGCCAGCAGTCGACTAGCGGGTAGCACAGATACGCAGTATTTT. It translates to CASSRLAGSTDTQYF.

The chain employs TRBV5-5 and TRBJ2-1, with D possibly being TRBD2 (7 bases). Germline V gene lookup returns CDR1 SGHKS and CDR2 YYEKEE (reference sequence). V was cut by 3 bases and J by 2 bases, with 15 bases left in between. This CDR3 has 16 residues. The CDR3 coding sequence is TGTGCCAGCAGCTCCTCAGGGGCGGGAGCCTACAATGAGCAGTTCTTC. Translating gives CASSSSGAGAYNEQFF.

The V and J genes are TRBV18 and TRBJ1-5; D is possibly TRBD1 (6 bases). Trimming shortened V by 3 bases and J by 5 bases, and 11 bases separated the two germline ends. The CDR3 extends over 14 amino acids. Germline-derived CDR1 and CDR2 are KGHSH and LQKENI. CDR3: CASSPVQGDQPQHF. CDR3 sequence (DNA): TGTGCCAGCTCACCCGTACAGGGCGATCAGCCCCAGCATTTT.

The chain recombines TRBV4-1 with TRBJ1-2; no clear D. The CDR3 runs 14 residues. Per the germline V gene, CDR1 is MGHRA and CDR2 is YSYEKL. Trimming removed 0 bases at V and 7 bases at J, with 12 bases between. The CDR3 coding sequence is TGCGCCAGCAGCCAAGACAGGCGGGGTAGTGGCTACACCTTC. This gives the protein CASSQDRRGSGYTF.

This chain joins TRBV6-1 and TRBJ1-1; the D gene is possibly TRBD1 (6 bases). The CDR3 extends over 14 amino acids. Per germline, CDR1 MNHNS and CDR2 SASEGT. V was clipped by 6 bases and J by 0 bases, with 11 bases between them. The CDR3 region has the DNA TGTGCCAGCAGAACTACAGGGTTGAACACTGAAGCTTTCTTT. It codes for CASRTTGLNTEAFF.

The rearrangement joins TRBV6-5 to TRBJ1-1; 7 bases fit TRBD1. V shed 2 bases, J shed 2 bases, and the junction held 2 bases outside the gene matches. The CDR3 contains 14 residues. Germline values: CDR1 MNHEY, CDR2 SVGAGI. The CDR3 DNA sequence: TGTGCCAGCAGTTACGGGACAGTTAACACTGAAGCTTTCTTT. Translated: CASSYGTVNTEAFF.

This chain connects TRBV6-6 to TRBJ1-5; 8 bases map to TRBD1. The CDR3 spans 15 residues. From germline, CDR1 is MNHNY and CDR2 SVGAGI (reference sequence). DNA for the CDR3: TGTGCGAGCCTAGGACAGGGTTATAGCAATCAGCCCCAGCATTTT. Its protein is CASLGQGYSNQPQHF.

The chain carries TRBV5-1 and TRBJ1-1; 7 bases are a match to TRBD1. Germline CDR1 reads SGHRS; CDR2 reads YFSETQ. The CDR3 totals 14 residues. The V gene end was trimmed by 4 bases and the J gene end by 1 base; junction bases not matched to a gene: 4. CDR3 in amino acids: CASSVGTANTEAFF. CDR3 DNA sequence: TGCGCCAGCAGCGTGGGGACAGCGAACACTGAAGCTTTCTTT.

The V gene is TRBV27, the J gene TRBJ2-7; 7 nucleotides line up with TRBD2. The length of the CDR3 is 15 residues. V gave up 5 bases and J gave up 3 bases; unmatched junction bases: 10. In germline, CDR1 is MNHEY, CDR2 SMNVEV (reference sequence). CDR3 coding DNA: TGTGCCAGCAGTCAAACGGGGGGTTCGGTCTACGAGCAGTACTTC. Translation: CASSQTGGSVYEQYF.

The chain carries TRBV5-4 and TRBJ2-3; possibly TRBD2 for D (5 bases). This CDR3 has 15 residues. CDR1 and CDR2 (germline): SGHNT, YYREEE (reference sequence). V shed 4 bases and J shed 7 bases, with 19 bases lying between them. The DNA of the CDR3 is TGTGCCAGCAGCGACGGAGGTCTCAGCAGGAATACGCAGTATTTT. Protein sequence: CASSDGGLSRNTQYF.